One and the same sample provided the 26 T cell receptor beta chains below, sequenced in a study of cytomegalovirus exposure and HLA in healthy donors. PCR primers comprised 60 Vbeta and 13 Jbeta primers. Sequencing was performed with immunoSEQ multiplex PCR; in TCRdb, only in-frame clones are kept and a portion is missing. The data show under 200,000 clones, with approximately 70% seen just once and roughly 2.7% held by the top ten. Input material: PBMCs. These receptors all stem from a woman aged 35 to 49 in good health and CMV-seropositive.

The chain is built from TRBV19 and TRBJ1-5; 8 bases align to TRBD1. Germline lookup yields CDR1 LNHDA and CDR2 SQIVND (reference sequence). The CDR3 totals 15 residues. J lost 1 base, V lost 6 bases, and 5 bases had no gene match. This CDR3 reads CASSSTGASNQPQHF. CDR3 in DNA: TGTGCCAGTAGCTCGACAGGGGCGAGCAATCAGCCCCAGCATTTT.

The chain links TRBV4-1 to TRBJ1-5; TRBD1 agrees at 7 bases. Per the germline V gene, CDR1 is MGHRA and CDR2 is YSYEKL. Germline trimming cut 0 bases from V and 2 bases from J; bases unmatched to any gene: 7. The CDR3 is 17 amino acids. CDR3 DNA: TGCGCCAGCAGCCAAGAGGCAGGCCAGGGGGGCAATCAGCCCCAGCATTTT. This encodes CASSQEAGQGGNQPQHF.

The chain couples TRBV19 to TRBJ1-1, with TRBD1 identical over 10 bases. Germline V gene lookup returns CDR1 LNHDA and CDR2 SQIVND (reference sequence). The CDR3 is made up of 15 amino acids. V was pared by 4 bases and J by 6 bases, with 8 bases of the junction left unmatched. CDR3 nucleotides: TGTGCCAGTAGTACGACCCCTGGACAGGGGGCTGAAGCTTTCTTT. Translated, it gives CASSTTPGQGAEAFF.

The J gene is TRBJ2-1, the V gene TRBV19, with D possibly TRBD2 on 6 matching bases. The germline V gene has CDR1 LNHDA and CDR2 SQIVND (reference sequence). The ends were cut back, 7 bases at V and 7 bases at J, with 17 bases in the middle. CDR3 length equals 14 residues. For the CDR3, the DNA is TGTGCCAGTACCCCGGAACTAGCTCGTAATGAGCAGTTCTTC. It encodes CASTPELARNEQFF.

V is TRBV7-2 and J is TRBJ2-3, with 14 bases fitting TRBD2. With V trimmed by 4 bases and J by 2 bases, 5 bases remained unmatched. The CDR3 covers 17 residues. Germline CDR1 SGHTA, CDR2 FQGNSA. The DNA for the CDR3 is TGTGCCAGCAGCTCCCGACTAGCGGGGGGGAACACAGATACGCAGTATTTT. Its protein product is CASSSRLAGGNTDTQYF. Complete variable domain (other parts from reference TRBV7-2 and TRBJ2-3): GAGVSQSPSNKVTEKGKDVELRCDPISGHTALYWYRQSLGQGLEFLIYFQGNSAPDKSGLPSDRFSAERTGGSVSTLTIQRTQQEDSAVYLCASSSRLAGGNTDTQYFGPGTRLTVL.

The chain links TRBV7-4 to TRBJ2-1; tentatively, D is TRBD2 (5 bases). Trimming removed 7 bases from V and 6 bases from J, with 22 bases in between. Germline CDR1 SGHVT, CDR2 SQSDAQ. The CDR3 sequence is 16 residues long. Here the CDR3 DNA reads TGTGCCAGCACCCCTTCCCCGGCGGGTGCTCGCAATGAGCAGTTCTTC. Translating gives CASTPSPAGARNEQFF.

This clone showed up just a few times. The chain couples TRBV4-1 to TRBJ1-2; TRBD1 aligns across 8 bases. Germline V CDR1 and CDR2: MGHRA, YSYEKL. CDR3 length: 16 amino acids. J gave up 3 bases and V 0 bases, and 6 bases lay outside the gene matches. DNA of the CDR3: TGCGCCAGCAGCCAAGACCGGACAGGGCCCTACTATGGCTACACCTTC. This encodes CASSQDRTGPYYGYTF.

The chain has TRBV10-3 and TRBJ1-1, with 8 bases that match TRBD1. The V gene end was trimmed by 6 bases and the J gene end by 11 bases; junction bases not matched to a gene: 11. Germline lookup yields CDR1 ENHRY and CDR2 SYGVKD. The CDR3 has 13 amino acids. The CDR3 nucleotides are TGTGCCATCAGGCGGGGACAGGAAGAGGGGGCTTTCTTT. It codes for CAIRRGQEEGAFF.

The rearrangement links TRBV7-9 to TRBJ2-5, with TRBD1 matching 8 bases. This CDR3 is 13 amino acids long. The V gene's germline CDR1 is SEHNR and CDR2 FQNEAQ (reference sequence). The ends lost 6 bases at V and 3 bases at J; junction bases unmatched: 3. The CDR3 DNA sequence: TGTGCCAGCAGTGGACAGGGAGAAGAGACCCAGTACTTC. Protein sequence: CASSGQGEETQYF.

The chain employs TRBV23-1 and TRBJ1-5; D might be TRBD1 (5 bases). TRBV23-1 is annotated as an ORF whose role is uncertain. With 3 bases removed from V and 2 bases from J, the gap between germline ends came to 20 bases. The CDR3 is 18 residues long. The CDR3 is CASSQPARGILGNQPQHF. CDR3 coding DNA: TGCGCCAGCAGTCAGCCTGCGCGGGGGATATTGGGCAATCAGCCCCAGCATTTT.

The count of this clone is one. V is TRBV5-1 and J is TRBJ2-1; 7 bases align to TRBD1. CDR3 length: 14 amino acids. The V gene end was trimmed by 0 bases and the J gene end by 5 bases; junction bases not matched to a gene: 2. Germline loops: CDR1 SGHRS, CDR2 YFSETQ. The DNA for the CDR3 is TGCGCCAGCAGCTTGGAACAGGGGAACAATGAGCAGTTCTTC. Encoded protein: CASSLEQGNNEQFF. The complete variable domain, with remaining parts taken from reference TRBV5-1 and TRBJ2-1, reads KAGVTQTPRYLIKTRGQQVTLSCSPISGHRSVSWYQQTPGQGLQFLFEYFSETQRNKGNFPGRFSGRQFSNSRSEMNVSTLELGDSALYLCASSLEQGNNEQFFGPGTRLTVL.

This chain joins TRBV30 and TRBJ2-5; 10 nucleotides align to TRBD2. With V trimmed by 1 base and J by 1 base, 9 bases remained unmatched. The CDR3 covers 17 residues. CDR1 is GTSNPN, CDR2 SVGIG, per germline (reference sequence). CDR3 DNA: TGTGCCTGGAGTGAAAGCGGGGGGGCCGGGGTCCAAGAGACCCAGTACTTC. It specifies CAWSESGGAGVQETQYF. Drawing the rest from reference TRBV30 and TRBJ2-5, the complete variable domain is SQTIHQWPATLVQPVGSPLSLECTVEGTSNPNLYWYRQAAGRGLQLLFYSVGIGQISSEVPQNLSASRPQDRQFILSSKKLLLSDSGFYLCAWSESGGAGVQETQYFGPGTRLLVL.

This clone was counted between two and nine times. V is TRBV10-3 and J is TRBJ2-2; D gene unclear. The germline gives CDR1 ENHRY, CDR2 SYGVKD. The ends were cut back, 7 bases at V and 2 bases at J, with 11 bases in the middle. The length of the CDR3 is 14 residues. The DNA for the CDR3 is TGTGCCATCACTTCTGGGCCTAACACCGGGGAGCTGTTTTTT. Its protein is CAITSGPNTGELFF.

The V call is TRBV4-3, the J call TRBJ2-1; possibly TRBD1 for D (5 bases). Germline CDR1 is LGHNA and CDR2 is YSLEER. The CDR3 length is 17 residues. Trimming pared 0 bases from V and 7 bases from J, leaving 19 bases between. DNA for the CDR3: TGCGCCAGCAGCCAAGAGAAAGGGCAGGGCGACTGGAATGAGCAGTTCTTC. This encodes CASSQEKGQGDWNEQFF.

V usage is TRBV27 and J usage is TRBJ1-2, with D perhaps matching TRBD1 (5 bases). This CDR3 has 13 residues. Germline V lookup: CDR1 MNHEY, CDR2 SMNVEV (reference sequence). V lost 5 bases and J lost 2, with 9 bases in between. DNA for the CDR3: TGTGCCAGCAGTATGGGACTAAACTATGGCTACACCTTC. This encodes CASSMGLNYGYTF.

This clone was seen a handful of times. The chain links TRBV6-5 to TRBJ1-1; a possible D gene is TRBD1 (6 bases). The V gene lost 2 bases and the J gene lost 3 bases, with 10 bases spanning the gap. CDR1 is MNHEY, CDR2 SVGAGI, per germline. The CDR3 contains 14 residues. CDR3 amino acids: CASSYNREDTEAFF. CDR3 nucleotides: TGTGCCAGCAGTTACAACAGGGAAGACACTGAAGCTTTCTTT.

The genes are TRBV11-2 and TRBJ2-3; 11 bases agree with TRBD2. CDR3 size: 16 residues. J lost 3 bases, V lost 4 bases, and 6 bases had no gene match. Germline V gene sequence: CDR1 SGHAT, CDR2 FQNNGV. The CDR3 spells CASSSLAGGRTDTQYF. The DNA for the CDR3 is TGTGCCAGCAGCTCCCTAGCGGGGGGCCGGACAGATACGCAGTATTTT. Combining the CDR3 with reference TRBV11-2 and TRBJ2-3 gives the whole variable domain EAGVAQSPRYKIIEKRQSVAFWCNPISGHATLYWYQQILGQGPKLLIQFQNNGVVDDSQLPKDRFSAERLKGVDSTLKIQPAKLEDSAVYLCASSSLAGGRTDTQYFGPGTRLTVL.

A single count supports this clone. The chain has TRBV7-6 and TRBJ2-3; the D gene is possibly TRBD2 (7 bases). This CDR3 is built from 15 residues. CDR1 is SGHVS, CDR2 FNYEAQ, per germline. V was pared by 6 bases and J by 4 bases, with 17 bases between. In DNA form, the CDR3 reads TGTGCCAGCAGTAGGGGGGGAGGGCCAGCAGATACGCAGTATTTT. Its translation: CASSRGGGPADTQYF.

The CDR3: CASSKPGTLGYTF. The CDR3 DNA reads as TGTGCCAGCAGCAAACCCGGGACACTGGGCTACACCTTC. The chain joins TRBV27 to TRBJ1-2, with D possibly being TRBD1 (6 bases). The V end lost 6 bases, the J end lost 8 bases, and 16 bases lay between the germline ends. The length of the CDR3 is 13 residues. Per germline, CDR1 MNHEY and CDR2 SMNVEV (reference sequence).

The chain carries TRBV7-9 and TRBJ2-1; TRBD2 agrees at 10 bases. The CDR3 extends over 15 amino acids. V lost 5 bases and J lost 12; bases outside the gene matches: 13. Germline V gives CDR1 SEHNR, CDR2 FQNEAQ (reference sequence). The CDR3 spells CASSLLAGAAKGQFF. The CDR3 nucleotides are TGTGCCAGCAGCCTTCTAGCGGGGGCCGCTAAAGGGCAGTTCTTC.

The CDR3 sequence: CASSTRDRSSYEQYF. In DNA form, the CDR3 reads TGTGCCAGCAGCACTCGGGACAGGAGCTCCTACGAGCAGTACTTC. V and J are TRBV7-8 and TRBJ2-7, with TRBD1 identical over 8 bases. The CDR3 has 15 amino acids. Germline values: CDR1 SGHVS, CDR2 FQNEAQ. J lost 0 bases, V lost 5 bases, and 6 bases had no gene match.

Only one count was recorded for this clone. The rearrangement uses TRBV5-1 and TRBJ2-5; D not certain. The V end was cut by 3 bases, the J end by 0 bases, with 9 bases between. Germline lookup yields CDR1 SGHRS and CDR2 YFSETQ. The CDR3 runs to 14 residues. CDR3 in amino acids: CASSWQVNQETQYF. The CDR3, as DNA: TGCGCCAGCAGCTGGCAAGTGAACCAAGAGACCCAGTACTTC.

The chain combines TRBV13 with TRBJ2-5, with TRBD1 identical over 7 bases. The V and J ends lost 0 bases and 4 bases, in that order; junction bases with no gene match: 2. This CDR3 contains 14 residues. Germline V gene sequence: CDR1 PRHDT, CDR2 FYEKMQ (reference sequence). CDR3 residues: CASSLGRQGETQYF. CDR3 nucleotides: TGTGCCAGCAGCTTAGGCCGACAGGGAGAGACCCAGTACTTC.

V and J are TRBV18 and TRBJ1-1; a possible D gene is TRBD1 (5 bases). Between the trimmed V and J ends, which lost 0 bases and 10 bases, there was a span of 15 bases. Germline V CDR1 and CDR2: KGHSH, LQKENI. The CDR3 sequence is 14 residues long. The CDR3 DNA sequence: TGTGCCAGCTCACCACCGTTTTTGGGGGAGGGAGCTTTCTTT. Translation gives CASSPPFLGEGAFF.

Points on this clone: A read error may produce the germline difference seen at one junction end. The chain combines TRBV7-7 with TRBJ1-1; possible D gene TRBD1, 5 bases. The CDR3 is made up of 15 amino acids. Germline CDR1 and CDR2: SSHAT and FNYEAQ (reference sequence). The CDR3 bases are TGTGCTAGCAGCCCGGCCCAGGGTTGGGACACTGAAGCTTTCTTT. Its translation is CASSPAQGWDTEAFF.

As concerns this clone: The sample holds other DNA sequences that translate to the same CDR3. This rearrangement joins TRBV6-5 to TRBJ2-7; 9 nucleotides align to TRBD2. Per germline, CDR1 MNHEY and CDR2 SVGAGI. CDR3 length equals 16 residues. V gave up 0 bases and J gave up 4 bases; unmatched junction bases: 7. The CDR3 DNA follows: TGTGCCAGCAGTTACTCGAGTGCGGGAGGGCCGTACGAGCAGTACTTC. Encoded protein: CASSYSSAGGPYEQYF.